The sequence of this T cell receptor (beta chain) was determined in a study of PD-L1 blockade in urothelial cancer. The overall study: There were a median of around 140,000 T cells in blood samples.

Regarding time point: peripheral blood 6 weeks after treatment start. This CDR3 has 20 residues. Germline assignment: CDR1 SGHNT and CDR2 YYREEE (reference sequence). V was clipped by 0 bases and J by 1 base; unmatched bases: 16. TCRdb's copy holds only in-frame clones and misses some; the assay was immunoSEQ multiplex PCR. This sample carries tens of thousands of clones, around 85% of them seen once, and the ten largest clones take around 1.9%. The chain joins TRBV5-4 to TRBJ1-1; 9 bases fit TRBD1. The sequencing here drew on PBMCs, taken around atezolizumab (anti-PD-L1) treatment. This receptor was identified in a man aged 45-65 years with urothelial cancer. The CDR3 DNA follows: TGTGCCAGCAGCTTGGGCCGGGGGGGTGGACAGGGGCTGGGGAACACTGAAGCTTTCTTT. It encodes CASSLGRGGGQGLGNTEAFF.